The 5 T cell receptor beta chains listed next were all sequenced from one sample in a study of technical replicates of blood from a handful of donors. Some clones are missing from TCRdb's copy, which holds only in-frame ones; the method was immunoSEQ multiplex PCR. The sample contains just over 70,000 clones, about 94% of which appear only once. The sequencing sample was made of T cells isolated from PBMCs. The receptors were gathered from a human donor in good health.

The rearrangement uses TRBV10-2 and TRBJ2-7; 9 bases map to TRBD2. V lost 9 bases, J lost 7 bases, and 7 bases stayed unmatched. Germline values: CDR1 WSHSY, CDR2 SAAADI. The CDR3 has 12 amino acids. As DNA, the CDR3 is TGCGCCAGTTTAGCGGGAGCACAAGAGCAGTACTTC. Residues: CASLAGAQEQYF.

This clone is a singleton in its sample. This chain links TRBV4-1 with TRBJ1-2, with a weak D call TRBD1 (6 bases). Trimming shortened V by 4 bases and J by 7 bases, and 19 bases separated the two germline ends. This CDR3 has 15 residues. Germline V gene lookup returns CDR1 MGHRA and CDR2 YSYEKL. DNA for the CDR3: TGCGCCAGCAGCCCACAAACAGGGTCTAGCGGTGGCTACACCTTC. Translated, it gives CASSPQTGSSGGYTF.

The rearrangement links TRBV7-8 to TRBJ1-5; no clear D gene. Germline V CDR1 and CDR2: SGHVS, FQNEAQ. This CDR3 has 15 amino acids. V was cut by 1 base and J by 3 bases, with 10 bases left in between. CDR3: CASSLVREINQPQHF. The CDR3 DNA reads as TGTGCCAGCAGCTTAGTTCGGGAGATCAATCAGCCCCAGCATTTT.

J is TRBJ2-7 and V is TRBV27, with 7 bases matching TRBD1. V shed 2 bases and J 3 bases; nucleotides not matched to a gene: 4. The CDR3 consists of 14 residues. Germline values: CDR1 MNHEY, CDR2 SMNVEV (reference sequence). The CDR3 DNA follows: TGTGCCAGCAGTTTAACAGGGGAGAGCTACGAGCAGTACTTC. Its translation: CASSLTGESYEQYF.

V gene TRBV25-1 combines with J gene TRBJ2-3; the match to TRBD1 covers 7 bases. V was clipped by 6 bases and J by 2 bases; unmatched bases: 8. The CDR3 is 15 amino acids. Germline loops: CDR1 MGHDK, CDR2 SYGVNS. In nucleotides, the CDR3 is TGTGCCAGCAGCTTAACAGGGGTCTCCACAGATACGCAGTATTTT. Translated, it gives CASSLTGVSTDTQYF.